The present TCR beta chain was sequenced within a study of CD8+CD57+ T cells in acquired aplastic anemia. Whole-study context: Average CD4+ read depth in healthy donors was around 9.9 million reads.

Genomic DNA, the template, was used for profiling of the TCR beta VDJ and CDR3. MiXCR was run by TCRdb on the reads, yielding one entry per CDR3 protein. Seen here are under 200,000 distinct CDR3 sequences, just under 65% observed once, and the top ten hold about 41%. The length of the CDR3 is 18 residues. V lost 0 bases to trimming and J lost 12 bases; unmatched junction nucleotides: 19. CDR1 SGDLS and CDR2 YYNGEE come from the germline V gene. The sample taken for sequencing was sorted CD4+, CD8+, or CD8+CD57+ T cells (not recorded which) from PBMCs. The V gene is TRBV9, the J gene TRBJ2-1; TRBD2 agrees at 9 bases. The TCR was taken from a human donor in good health. The CDR3 sequence is CASSVATLAGGGEALQFF. Written as DNA, the CDR3 is TGTGCCAGCAGCGTAGCTACCCTCGCGGGAGGGGGTGAGGCATTGCAGTTCTTC.